The entry below describes one TCR beta chain. Its antigen is not known. Method: immunoSEQ multiplex PCR; TCRdb's copy keeps in-frame clones and lacks some. The repertoire holds 40,000 or so clones, with around 87% as singletons. The data derive from a study of T cells in localized non-small cell lung cancer. The CDR3 totals 14 residues. Germline V gene sequence: CDR1 MNHNY, CDR2 SVGAGI (reference sequence). The V gene end was trimmed by 4 bases and the J gene end by 3 bases; junction bases not matched to a gene: 2. General study points: Higher adjacent-lung clonality was associated with shorter survival. Across samples, adjacent lung featured a median roughly 50 of the top 100 tumor clones.

The clonotype was recovered from a man aged 35-69 years with stage I lung adenocarcinoma. J is TRBJ2-1 and V is TRBV6-6, with 8 bases matching TRBD2. Sequenced material: peripheral blood, taken before any cancer treatment. DNA of the CDR3: TGTGCCAGCAGTTCGGGGACTAGCTACAATGAGCAGTTCTTC. This translates into CASSSGTSYNEQFF.